The 12 T cell receptor beta chains reported below all come from one sample, sequenced in a study of control samples from healthy donors and cancer patients. Assay: immunoSEQ multiplex PCR; the TCRdb copy retains only in-frame clones and omits some. The sample yields about 120,000 clones, 88% seen once. The specimen was blood. The receptor set was obtained from a woman in her 70s in good health.

The chain has TRBV7-2 and TRBJ1-1; no definite D call. CDR1 and CDR2 (germline): SGHTA, FQGNSA. V was cut by 8 bases and J by 0 bases, with 13 bases left in between. There are 14 residues in the CDR3. The CDR3 nucleotides read TGTGCCAGCCAGAGGGCCGGCTTGAACACTGAAGCTTTCTTT. This sequence encodes CASQRAGLNTEAFF.

This clone was observed once. V is TRBV9 and J is TRBJ1-1; maybe TRBD1 (5 bases). Per germline, CDR1 SGDLS and CDR2 YYNGEE. The ends were cut back, 4 bases at V and 0 bases at J, with 10 bases in the middle. The CDR3 contains 14 residues. The CDR3 sequence is CASSLTDMNTEAFF. CDR3 coding DNA: TGTGCCAGCAGCTTGACAGACATGAACACTGAAGCTTTCTTT.

As DNA, the CDR3 is TGCGCCAGCAGCTCGGGACAGGGGGGCGGCTACACCTTC. Translating it yields CASSSGQGGGYTF. The V call is TRBV5-1, the J call TRBJ1-2; 11 bases map to TRBD1. With 3 bases clipped from V and 8 bases from J, the junction kept 3 bases outside the gene matches. This CDR3 region has 13 residues. Per germline, CDR1 SGHRS and CDR2 YFSETQ. Variable domain in full (rest from reference TRBV5-1 and TRBJ1-2): KAGVTQTPRYLIKTRGQQVTLSCSPISGHRSVSWYQQTPGQGLQFLFEYFSETQRNKGNFPGRFSGRQFSNSRSEMNVSTLELGDSALYLCASSSGQGGGYTFGSGTRLTVV.

The rearrangement links TRBV19 to TRBJ2-7; no clear D. V was clipped by 6 bases and J by 2 bases, with 8 bases between them. The CDR3 extends over 12 amino acids. Germline V gives CDR1 LNHDA, CDR2 SQIVND (reference sequence). The CDR3 nucleotides are TGTGCCAGTAGGCAGGATACCTACGAGCAGTACTTC. Encoded protein: CASRQDTYEQYF.

This chain links TRBV4-2 with TRBJ2-7, with TRBD1 identical over 7 bases. After removal of 0 bases from V and 4 bases from J, the junction contained 6 bases not matched to a gene. Germline V gene sequence: CDR1 LGHNA, CDR2 YNFKEQ. This CDR3 comprises 15 residues. The CDR3 region is CASSQDRDRLYEQYF. CDR3 bases: TGTGCCAGCAGCCAAGATCGGGACAGACTATACGAGCAGTACTTC.

V usage is TRBV5-1 and J usage is TRBJ2-7; D ambiguous. Germline V gives CDR1 SGHRS, CDR2 YFSETQ. With 3 bases removed from V and 5 bases from J, the gap between germline ends came to 9 bases. This CDR3 has 12 residues. The CDR3 is CASSSTMNEQYF. CDR3 in DNA: TGCGCCAGCAGCTCCACAATGAACGAGCAGTACTTC.

The chain uses TRBV3-1 (or the pseudogene TRBV3-2) and TRBJ2-5; possibly TRBD1 for D (5 bases). The CDR3 runs 14 residues. Germline lookup yields CDR1 LGHDT and CDR2 YNNKEL (reference sequence). V was trimmed by 0 bases and J by 7 bases, leaving 12 bases between them. The CDR3 is CASSQDSGYATQYF. The CDR3 bases are TGTGCCAGCAGCCAAGATTCAGGGTACGCGACCCAGTACTTC.

Written as DNA, the CDR3 is TGTGCCAGTAGTATAGCTGGACAGGCCAGCAATCAGCCCCAGCATTTT. This codes for CASSIAGQASNQPQHF. J is TRBJ1-5 and V is TRBV19; 7 bases line up with TRBD1. The CDR3 is 16 residues long. Germline V CDR1 and CDR2: LNHDA, SQIVND (reference sequence). Unmatched junction bases numbered 4, after V lost 1 base and J lost 1 base.

The chain has TRBV19 and TRBJ1-4, with 7 bases identical to TRBD1. Trimming removed 3 bases from V and 0 bases from J; junction bases left unmatched: 4. The CDR3 consists of 16 residues. Germline lookup yields CDR1 LNHDA and CDR2 SQIVND (reference sequence). CDR3 residues: CASSMTGLTTNEKLFF. Written as DNA, the CDR3 is TGTGCCAGTAGTATGACAGGGCTGACAACTAATGAAAAACTGTTTTTT.

The chain joins TRBV6-2 or TRBV6-3 to TRBJ2-1; D unresolved. The CDR3 spans 14 residues. The germline V gene encodes CDR1 MNHEY and CDR2 SVGEGT. V was pared by 2 bases and J by 12 bases, with 17 bases between. The CDR3 bases are TGTGCCAGCAGTTACGAGATGAGCAGTCCGGGGCAGTTCTTC. It yields the protein CASSYEMSSPGQFF.

CDR3 loop: CASSPSDSRGYTF. The CDR3, as DNA: TGTGCCAGCTCACCATCGGACAGTCGTGGCTACACCTTC. The J gene is TRBJ1-2, the V gene TRBV18, with a tentative D call TRBD1 (6 bases). The germline V gene has CDR1 KGHSH and CDR2 LQKENI. The CDR3 extends over 13 amino acids. The V gene lost 2 bases and the J gene lost 7 bases, with 11 bases spanning the gap.

The rearrangement links TRBV6-5 to TRBJ1-5; weak D call: TRBD1 (5 bases). V lost 5 bases and J 4 bases, leaving 15 bases between the germline ends. CDR1 is MNHEY, CDR2 SVGAGI, per germline. The length of the CDR3 is 15 residues. DNA of the CDR3: TGTGCCAGCAGTCCGTCGGGGGGACCAAATCAGCCCCAGCATTTT. It encodes CASSPSGGPNQPQHF.